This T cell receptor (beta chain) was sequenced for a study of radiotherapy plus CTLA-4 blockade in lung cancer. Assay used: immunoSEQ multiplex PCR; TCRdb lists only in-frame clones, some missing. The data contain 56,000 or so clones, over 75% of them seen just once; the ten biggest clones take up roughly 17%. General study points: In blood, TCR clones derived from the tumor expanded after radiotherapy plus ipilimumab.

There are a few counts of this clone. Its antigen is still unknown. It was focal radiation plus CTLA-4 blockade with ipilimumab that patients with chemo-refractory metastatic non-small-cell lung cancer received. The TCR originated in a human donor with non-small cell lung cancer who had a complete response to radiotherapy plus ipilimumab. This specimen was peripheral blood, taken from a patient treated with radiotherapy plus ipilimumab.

The CDR3 DNA reads TGTGCCAGCAGGACTAGCGGGGATCCCACCGGGGAGCTGTTTTTT. It translates to CASRTSGDPTGELFF. The V and J genes are TRBV6-1 and TRBJ2-2, with 11 bases aligning to TRBD2. This CDR3 spans 15 amino acids. Germline assignment: CDR1 MNHNS and CDR2 SASEGT. Trimming at V came to 6 bases and at J to 4 bases, leaving 4 bases not matched to a gene.